This entry lists 17 T cell receptor beta chains sequenced from one sample in a study of T cells after yellow fever vaccination. TCRdb ran MiXCR on the 5' RACE reads and lists one entry per CDR3 protein. The sample has about 300,000 distinct CDR3 sequences; 8.7% are singletons. Source: CD4+ T cells sorted from PBMCs, taken 5 days after the yellow fever booster vaccination. The receptors were sampled from a man aged 18 to 29 who received the YFV17D yellow fever vaccine.

The chain has TRBV15 and TRBJ1-2; D may be TRBD1 (5 bases). Trimming left V 1 base short and J 6 bases short, with 9 bases between. Per the germline V gene, CDR1 is LNHNV and CDR2 is YYDKDF (reference sequence). The length of the CDR3 is 13 residues. The CDR3 sequence: CATSRAQGDGYTF. The CDR3 coding sequence is TGTGCCACCAGCAGAGCCCAGGGTGATGGCTACACCTTC.

This clonotype was seen a handful of times. The chain links TRBV18 to TRBJ1-1; no firm D call. The CDR3 is made up of 12 amino acids. CDR1 and CDR2 from the germline V gene are KGHSH and LQKENI. V was shortened by 5 bases and J by 8 bases, with 12 bases between the two germline ends. CDR3 region: CASSDGPGEAFF. DNA for the CDR3: TGTGCCAGCTCAGATGGACCGGGGGAAGCTTTCTTT.

This clonotype turned up a few times. Sequence at one end of the junction differs from germline and may be a read error. This chain joins TRBV7-9 and TRBJ2-5, with D tentatively TRBD1 or TRBD2 (5 bases each). Germline V lookup: CDR1 SEHNR, CDR2 FQNEAQ (reference sequence). There are 16 residues in the CDR3. The CDR3 region has the DNA TGTGCCAGCAGCTTAGGAAGGGACGGCCGTCAAGGGACCCAGTACTTC. Translating it yields CASSLGRDGRQGTQYF.

This rearrangement joins TRBV15 to TRBJ1-4; unclear D gene. The CDR3 contains 13 residues. V gave up 0 bases and J gave up 8 bases, with 7 bases separating them. From germline, CDR1 is LNHNV and CDR2 YYDKDF (reference sequence). The CDR3 DNA follows: TGTGCCACCAGCAGAGACCTACGGGAAAAACTGTTTTTT. This codes for CATSRDLREKLFF.

This clonotype was seen once. The chain is built from TRBV7-9 and TRBJ2-3; tentatively, D is TRBD2 (6 bases). Trimming removed 5 bases from V and 0 bases from J, with 12 bases in between. The germline gives CDR1 SEHNR, CDR2 FQNEAQ (reference sequence). The CDR3 consists of 15 residues. CDR3 sequence (DNA): TGTGCCAGCAGCCGGCTGGGGGGAAGCACAGATACGCAGTATTTT. Translating it yields CASSRLGGSTDTQYF.

The table lists this clonotype with a few counts. V is TRBV20-1 and J is TRBJ2-1; 8 bases are shared with TRBD2. The length of the CDR3 is 16 residues. The germline V gene has CDR1 DFQATT and CDR2 SNEGSKA (reference sequence). V gave up 2 bases and J gave up 2 bases; unmatched junction bases: 8. CDR3 DNA sequence: TGCAGTGCTAGAAACAGCGGGGGCGGGGCCTACAATGAGCAGTTCTTC. This sequence encodes CSARNSGGGAYNEQFF.

The V gene is TRBV12-3 or TRBV12-4, the J gene TRBJ1-1; the D gene is possibly TRBD1 (5 bases). Trimming took off 2 bases at V and 4 bases at J, with 14 bases between the two ends. CDR3 length: 15 amino acids. Written as DNA, the CDR3 is TGTGCCAGCAGTTTAACTTCGGGGGTCGGCACTGAAGCTTTCTTT. The encoded protein is CASSLTSGVGTEAFF.

This chain joins TRBV3-1 and TRBJ2-3, with D unclear. The V end was cut by 1 base, the J end by 3 bases, with 5 bases between. Germline lookup yields CDR1 LGHDT and CDR2 YNNKEL (reference sequence). The CDR3 is 13 amino acids. The CDR3 here is CASSQVSTDTQYF. The DNA for the CDR3 is TGTGCCAGCAGCCAAGTATCGACAGATACGCAGTATTTT.

The chain is built from TRBV5-1 and TRBJ2-1, with TRBD2 matching 10 bases. Germline CDR1 reads SGHRS; CDR2 reads YFSETQ. V lost 4 bases to trimming and J lost 4 bases; unmatched junction nucleotides: 5. This CDR3 is 15 amino acids long. The CDR3 region is CASSNPGLAYNEQFF. DNA of the CDR3: TGCGCCAGCAGCAACCCGGGACTAGCGTACAATGAGCAGTTCTTC.

The chain uses TRBV19 and TRBJ2-4; D remains ambiguous. The CDR3 sequence is 13 residues long. Germline-derived CDR1 and CDR2 are LNHDA and SQIVND (reference sequence). Trimming stripped 4 bases from V and 3 bases from J, with 7 bases between. The CDR3 spells CASSRTDKNIQYF. DNA for the CDR3: TGTGCCAGTAGTAGGACGGACAAAAACATTCAGTACTTC.

This clonotype showed up just a few times. V and J are TRBV20-1 and TRBJ2-7; 11 bases match TRBD2. Germline CDR1 DFQATT, CDR2 SNEGSKA (reference sequence). The CDR3 has 19 residues. Trimming removed 3 bases from V and 0 bases from J; junction bases left unmatched: 16. The CDR3 region has the DNA TGCAGTGCTAGGGCCCCCAGGGGGACTAGCGGACGAAGCTCCTACGAGCAGTACTTC. Translation: CSARAPRGTSGRSSYEQYF.

This clonotype came up many times. The gene calls are TRBV5-1 and TRBJ2-3, with D perhaps matching TRBD1 (8 bases). Looked up from germline, CDR1 is SGHRS and CDR2 is YFSETQ. CDR3 length: 14 residues. V lost 4 bases to trimming and J lost 5 bases, with 14 bases between them. CDR3 DNA sequence: TGCGCCAGCAGCCCGAACAGGGGGGGAGATACGCAGTATTTT. This sequence encodes CASSPNRGGDTQYF.

The chain links TRBV5-6 to TRBJ1-1; tentative D call: TRBD1 (5 bases). This CDR3 has 16 amino acids. CDR1 is SGHDT, CDR2 YYEEEE, per germline. V lost 4 bases and J lost 0, with 16 bases in between. CDR3 residues: CASSLGLGKMNTEAFF. The CDR3 DNA follows: TGTGCCAGCAGCCTGGGACTCGGAAAAATGAACACTGAAGCTTTCTTT. The complete variable domain, with remaining parts taken from reference TRBV5-6 and TRBJ1-1, reads DAGVTQSPTHLIKTRGQQVTLRCSPKSGHDTVSWYQQALGQGPQFIFQYYEEEERQRGNFPDRFSGHQFPNYSSELNVNALLLGDSALYLCASSLGLGKMNTEAFFGQGTRLTVV.

The rearrangement uses TRBV12-3 or TRBV12-4 and TRBJ2-2; D perhaps matches TRBD2 (6 bases). There are 15 residues in the CDR3. The V and J ends lost 6 bases and 3 bases respectively, with 14 bases between them. The CDR3 spells CASRTTSFDTGELFF. The CDR3 region has the DNA TGTGCCAGCAGAACAACTAGCTTCGACACCGGGGAGCTGTTTTTT.

The genes are TRBV2 and TRBJ2-5; 7 positions match TRBD2. Germline lookup yields CDR1 SNHLY and CDR2 FYNNEI. The CDR3 runs 15 residues. Trimming cost V 7 bases and J 2 bases; bases outside gene matches: 10. The chain's CDR3 is CASNPHLGGQETQYF. Written as DNA, the CDR3 is TGTGCCAGCAACCCCCATTTGGGAGGGCAAGAGACCCAGTACTTC.

The chain combines TRBV20-1 with TRBJ1-2; D is uncertain. Trimming cost V 6 bases and J 8 bases, with 22 bases left between them. Germline lookup yields CDR1 DFQATT and CDR2 SNEGSKA (reference sequence). The CDR3 covers 14 residues. The CDR3 DNA reads TGCAGTGCCTCATCTCAGTCAGAGATGGGAGGCTACACCTTC. It yields the protein CSASSQSEMGGYTF.

The genes are TRBV7-2 and TRBJ2-1, with 7 bases matching TRBD1. Germline CDR1 and CDR2: SGHTA and FQGNSA. The J segment lost 9 bases and the V segment lost 4 bases, leaving 12 bases of the junction unmatched. This CDR3 is built from 15 residues. DNA of the CDR3: TGTGCCAGCAGCTCCCAGGGACAGATGAACCGTGAGCAGTTCTTC. Its protein is CASSSQGQMNREQFF.